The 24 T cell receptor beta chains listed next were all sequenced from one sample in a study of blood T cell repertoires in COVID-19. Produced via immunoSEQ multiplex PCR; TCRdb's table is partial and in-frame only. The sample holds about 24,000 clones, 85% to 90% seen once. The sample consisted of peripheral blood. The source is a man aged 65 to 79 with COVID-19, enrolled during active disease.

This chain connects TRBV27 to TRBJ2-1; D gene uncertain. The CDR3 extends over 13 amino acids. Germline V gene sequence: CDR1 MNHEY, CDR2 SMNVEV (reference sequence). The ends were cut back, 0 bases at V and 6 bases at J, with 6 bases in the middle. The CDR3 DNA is TGTGCCAGCAGTTTATCGCCGGGCAATGAGCAGTTCTTC. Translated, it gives CASSLSPGNEQFF.

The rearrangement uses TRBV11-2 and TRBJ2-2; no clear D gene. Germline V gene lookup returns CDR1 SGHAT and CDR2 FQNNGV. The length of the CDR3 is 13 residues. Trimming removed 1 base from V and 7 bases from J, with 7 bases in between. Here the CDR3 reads CASSLGLGGELFF. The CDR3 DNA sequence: TGTGCCAGCAGCTTAGGACTCGGCGGGGAGCTGTTTTTT.

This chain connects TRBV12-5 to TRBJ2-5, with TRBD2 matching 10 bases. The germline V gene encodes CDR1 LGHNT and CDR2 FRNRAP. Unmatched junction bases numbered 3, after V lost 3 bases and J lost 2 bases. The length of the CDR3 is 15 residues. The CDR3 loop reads CASGLVTSGQETQYF. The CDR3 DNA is TGTGCTAGTGGTTTAGTGACTAGCGGGCAAGAGACCCAGTACTTC. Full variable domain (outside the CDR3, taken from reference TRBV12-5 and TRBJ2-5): DARVTQTPRHKVTEMGQEVTMRCQPILGHNTVFWYRQTMMQGLELLAYFRNRAPLDDSGMPKDRFSAEMPDATLATLKIQPSEPRDSAVYFCASGLVTSGQETQYFGPGTRLLVL.

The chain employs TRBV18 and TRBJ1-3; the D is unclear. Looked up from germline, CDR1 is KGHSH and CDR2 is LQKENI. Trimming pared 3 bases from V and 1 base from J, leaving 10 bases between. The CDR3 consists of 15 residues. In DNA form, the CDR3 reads TGTGCCAGCTCACCCCCTCCTTCTTCTGGAAACACCATATATTTT. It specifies CASSPPPSSGNTIYF.

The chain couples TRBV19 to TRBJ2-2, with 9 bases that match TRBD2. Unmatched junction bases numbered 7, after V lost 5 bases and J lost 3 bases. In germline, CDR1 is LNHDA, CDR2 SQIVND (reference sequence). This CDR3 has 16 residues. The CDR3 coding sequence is TGTGCCAGTAGTCCGACTAGCGGTCTTTACACCGGGGAGCTGTTTTTT. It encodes CASSPTSGLYTGELFF.

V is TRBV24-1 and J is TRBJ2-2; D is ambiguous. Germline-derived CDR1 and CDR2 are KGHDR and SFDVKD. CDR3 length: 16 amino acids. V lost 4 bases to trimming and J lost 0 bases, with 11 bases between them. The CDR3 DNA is TGTGCCACCAGTGAATCCCCGTTCTCGAACACCGGGGAGCTGTTTTTT. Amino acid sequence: CATSESPFSNTGELFF.

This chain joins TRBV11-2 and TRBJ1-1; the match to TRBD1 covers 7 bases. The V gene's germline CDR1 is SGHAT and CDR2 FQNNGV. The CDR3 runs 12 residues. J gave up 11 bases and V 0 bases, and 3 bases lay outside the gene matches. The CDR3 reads CASSLDRGNAFF. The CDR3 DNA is TGTGCCAGCAGCTTAGACAGGGGGAATGCTTTCTTT.

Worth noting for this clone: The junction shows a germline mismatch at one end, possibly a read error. CDR3 DNA sequence: TGTGCCAGCAGTTACAAATTGTGGGGACAGCACGACTTC. Its translation is CASSYKLWGQHDF. V usage is TRBV6-5 and J usage is TRBJ2-7; 7 bases agree with TRBD1. CDR1 is MNHEY, CDR2 SVGAGI, per germline. The CDR3 has 13 amino acids.

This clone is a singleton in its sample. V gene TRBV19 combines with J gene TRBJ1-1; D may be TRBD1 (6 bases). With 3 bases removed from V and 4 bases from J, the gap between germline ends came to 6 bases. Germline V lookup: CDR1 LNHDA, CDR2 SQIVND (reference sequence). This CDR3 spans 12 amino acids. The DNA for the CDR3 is TGTGCCAGTAGTATCAGGGGCACTGAAGCTTTCTTT. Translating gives CASSIRGTEAFF.

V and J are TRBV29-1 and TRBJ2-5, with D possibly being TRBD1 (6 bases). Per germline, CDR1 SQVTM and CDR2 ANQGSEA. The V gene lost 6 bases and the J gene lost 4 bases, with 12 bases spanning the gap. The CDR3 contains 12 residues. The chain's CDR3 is CSVTGTGETQYF. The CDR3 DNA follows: TGCAGCGTCACAGGGACGGGAGAGACCCAGTACTTC. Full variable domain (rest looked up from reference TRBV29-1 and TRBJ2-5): SAVISQKPSRDICQRGTSLTIQCQVDSQVTMMFWYRQQPGQSLTLIATANQGSEATYESGFVIDKFPISRPNLTFSTLTVSNMSPEDSSIYLCSVTGTGETQYFGPGTRLLVL.

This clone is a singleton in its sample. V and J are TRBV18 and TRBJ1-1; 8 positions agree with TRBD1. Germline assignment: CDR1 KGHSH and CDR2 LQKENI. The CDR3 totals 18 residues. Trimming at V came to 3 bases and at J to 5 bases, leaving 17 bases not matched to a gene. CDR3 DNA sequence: TGTGCCAGCTCACCGCGAACAGTTTTTGACAGGGGTGAGACTGAAGCTTTCTTT. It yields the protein CASSPRTVFDRGETEAFF. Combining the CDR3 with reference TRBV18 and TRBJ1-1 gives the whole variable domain NAGVMQNPRHLVRRRGQEARLRCSPMKGHSHVYWYRQLPEEGLKFMVYLQKENIIDESGMPKERFSAEFPKEGPSILRIQQVVRGDSAAYFCASSPRTVFDRGETEAFFGQGTRLTVV.

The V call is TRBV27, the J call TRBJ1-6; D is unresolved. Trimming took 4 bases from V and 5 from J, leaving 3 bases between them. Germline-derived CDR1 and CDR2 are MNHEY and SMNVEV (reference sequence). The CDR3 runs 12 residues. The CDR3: CASSSNNSPLHF. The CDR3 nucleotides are TGTGCCAGCAGTTCCAATAATTCACCCCTCCACTTT.

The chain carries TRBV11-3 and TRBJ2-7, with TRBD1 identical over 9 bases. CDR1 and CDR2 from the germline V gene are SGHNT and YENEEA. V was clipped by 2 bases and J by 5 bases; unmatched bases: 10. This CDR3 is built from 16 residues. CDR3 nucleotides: TGTGCCAGCAGCTTAACGTCCGGGACAGGGCTCCACGAGCAGTACTTC. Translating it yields CASSLTSGTGLHEQYF.

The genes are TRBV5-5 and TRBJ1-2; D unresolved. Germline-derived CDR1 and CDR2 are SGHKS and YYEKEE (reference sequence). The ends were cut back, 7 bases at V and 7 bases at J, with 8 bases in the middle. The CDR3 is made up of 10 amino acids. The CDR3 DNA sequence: TGTGCCAGCGGAGGGATTGGCTACACCTTC. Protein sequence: CASGGIGYTF.

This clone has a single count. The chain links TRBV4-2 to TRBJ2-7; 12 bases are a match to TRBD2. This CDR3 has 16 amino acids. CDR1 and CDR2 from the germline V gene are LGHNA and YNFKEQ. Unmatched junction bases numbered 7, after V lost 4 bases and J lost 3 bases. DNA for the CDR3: TGTGCCAGCAGCCGTCGACTAGCGGGGGATAGCTACGAGCAGTACTTC. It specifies CASSRRLAGDSYEQYF.

Written as DNA, the CDR3 is TGTGCCAGCAGGGTTACAGGTTACTACGAGCAGTACTTC. Its protein product is CASRVTGYYEQYF. The chain has TRBV6-5 and TRBJ2-7; a weak D match, TRBD1 (5 bases). V was clipped by 6 bases and J by 3 bases, with 12 bases between them. Germline CDR1 is MNHEY and CDR2 is SVGAGI. This CDR3 spans 13 amino acids.

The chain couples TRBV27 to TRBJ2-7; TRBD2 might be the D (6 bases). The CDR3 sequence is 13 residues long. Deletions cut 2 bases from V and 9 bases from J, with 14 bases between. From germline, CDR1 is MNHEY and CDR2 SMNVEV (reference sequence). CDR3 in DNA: TGTGCCAGCAGTTTACGGAGGGACGGTGGGCAGTACTTC. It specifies CASSLRRDGGQYF.

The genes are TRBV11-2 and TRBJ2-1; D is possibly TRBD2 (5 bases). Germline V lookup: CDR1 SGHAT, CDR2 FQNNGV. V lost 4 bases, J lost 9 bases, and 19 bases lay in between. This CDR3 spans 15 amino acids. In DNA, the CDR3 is TGTGCCAGCAGCTCCCCACGTCTGCGTCGGGGTGAGCAGTTCTTC. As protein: CASSSPRLRRGEQFF.

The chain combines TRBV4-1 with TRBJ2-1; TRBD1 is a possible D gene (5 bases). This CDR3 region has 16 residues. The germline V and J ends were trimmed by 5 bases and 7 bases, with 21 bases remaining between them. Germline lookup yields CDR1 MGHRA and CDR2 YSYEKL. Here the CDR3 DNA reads TGCGCCAGCAGCAGGGGTAGTTCCTGGGGATGGAATGAGCAGTTCTTC. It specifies CASSRGSSWGWNEQFF.

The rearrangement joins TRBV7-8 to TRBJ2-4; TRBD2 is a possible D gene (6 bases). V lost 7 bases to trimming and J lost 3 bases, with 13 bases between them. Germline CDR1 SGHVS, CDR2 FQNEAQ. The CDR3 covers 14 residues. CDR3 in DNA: TGTGCCAGCACTACCGTGGGGGGCAAAAACATTCAGTACTTC. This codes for CASTTVGGKNIQYF.

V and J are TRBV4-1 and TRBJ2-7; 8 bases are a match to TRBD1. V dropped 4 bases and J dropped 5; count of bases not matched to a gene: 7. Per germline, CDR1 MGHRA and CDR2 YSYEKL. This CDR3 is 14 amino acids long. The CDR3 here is CASSPRQGYNEQYF. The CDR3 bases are TGCGCCAGCAGCCCCCGACAGGGGTACAACGAGCAGTACTTC.

The CDR3 protein is CASSQERGSGETQYF. The CDR3 bases are TGTGCCAGCAGCCAAGAGCGGGGGTCGGGAGAGACCCAGTACTTC. This sequence joins TRBV3-1 (or the pseudogene TRBV3-2) and TRBJ2-5; 7 nucleotides match TRBD2. V dropped 0 bases and J dropped 4; count of bases not matched to a gene: 5. The CDR3 has 15 amino acids. Germline values: CDR1 LGHDT, CDR2 YNNKEL (reference sequence).

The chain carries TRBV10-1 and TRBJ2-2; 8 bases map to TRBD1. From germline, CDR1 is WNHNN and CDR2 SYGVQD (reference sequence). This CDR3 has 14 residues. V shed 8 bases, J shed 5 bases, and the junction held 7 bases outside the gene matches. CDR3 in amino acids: CASRPGGGTGELFF. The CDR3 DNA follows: TGCGCCAGCCGACCAGGGGGCGGAACCGGGGAGCTGTTTTTT.

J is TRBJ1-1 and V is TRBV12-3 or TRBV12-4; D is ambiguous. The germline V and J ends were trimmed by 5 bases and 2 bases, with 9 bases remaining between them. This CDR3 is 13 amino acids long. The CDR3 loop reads CASSPGPNTEAFF. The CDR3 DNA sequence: TGTGCCAGCAGTCCTGGGCCAAACACTGAAGCTTTCTTT.